This TCR beta chain was observed in a study of cytomegalovirus exposure and HLA in healthy donors. Notes on the study in general: TCR beta sequences numbering roughly 18,000 were associated with HLA alleles at 0.05 false discovery rate in a later analysis.

PCR amplification relied on 60 Vbeta primers (plus 13 Jbeta primers). Profiled with immunoSEQ multiplex PCR; TCRdb holds only in-frame clones, not every one. The profile shows about 38,000 clones, 66% of them singletons. Germline V gene lookup returns CDR1 MDHEN and CDR2 SYDVKM. This CDR3 region has 14 residues. Trimming took 4 bases from V and 6 from J; bases not matched to a gene: 4. About this clone itself: The antigen is unknown.

The sequenced material came from PBMCs. The chain joins TRBV28 to TRBJ1-1; TRBD1 matches 11 bases. The TCR sequence derives from a man aged 45-65 years in good health and CMV-seropositive. The CDR3 is CASSWTGGRAEAFF. In DNA form, the CDR3 reads TGTGCCAGCAGTTGGACAGGGGGCAGGGCTGAAGCTTTCTTT.